What follows is one TCR beta chain and its context. The sample comes from a study of shared clonotypes between healthy human individuals. Naive CD8 cells comprised CD45RO-negative, CCR7-positively selected cells, excluding terminally differentiated effector memory CD45RA+ cells. The study enrolled healthy HIV-negative adults without recent acute infections or vaccinations as donors. Assay runs were performed at deep level. Generated by immunoSEQ multiplex PCR, the TCRdb table keeps only in-frame clones and is missing some. This table has about 2.1 million clones, 93% appearing once. The TCR comes from a man aged 18 to 29 in good health. Some clones in this sample may be carry-over from other donors' samples. The material sequenced was naive CD8+ T cells from PBMCs.

CDR3 residues: CASSLMVAGGYNEQFF. CDR3 nucleotides: TGTGCCAGCAGCTTAATGGTAGCGGGAGGATACAATGAGCAGTTCTTC. The rearrangement links TRBV7-2 to TRBJ2-1; 10 bases line up with TRBD2. Germline CDR1 reads SGHTA; CDR2 reads FQGNSA. Germline trimming cut 2 bases from V and 4 bases from J; bases unmatched to any gene: 5. This CDR3 is built from 16 residues.